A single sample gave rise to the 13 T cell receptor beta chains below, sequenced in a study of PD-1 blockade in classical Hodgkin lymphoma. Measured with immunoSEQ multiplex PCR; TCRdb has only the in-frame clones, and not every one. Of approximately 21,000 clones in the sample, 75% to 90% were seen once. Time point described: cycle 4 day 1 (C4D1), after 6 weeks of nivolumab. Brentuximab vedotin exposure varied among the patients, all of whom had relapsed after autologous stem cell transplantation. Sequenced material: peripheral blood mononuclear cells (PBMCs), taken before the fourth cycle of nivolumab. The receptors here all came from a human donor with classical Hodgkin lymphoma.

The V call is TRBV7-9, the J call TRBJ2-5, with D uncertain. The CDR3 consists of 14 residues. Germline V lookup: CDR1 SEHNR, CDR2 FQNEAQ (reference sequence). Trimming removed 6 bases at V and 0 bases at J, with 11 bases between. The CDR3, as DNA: TGTGCCAGCAGGGGAACCACCTACCAAGAGACCCAGTACTTC. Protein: CASRGTTYQETQYF.

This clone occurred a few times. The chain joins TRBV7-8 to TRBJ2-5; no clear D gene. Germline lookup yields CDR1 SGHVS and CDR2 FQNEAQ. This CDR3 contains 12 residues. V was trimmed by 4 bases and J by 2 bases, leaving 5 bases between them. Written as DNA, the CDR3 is TGTGCCAGCAGCTCGGATCAAGAGACCCAGTACTTC. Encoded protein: CASSSDQETQYF. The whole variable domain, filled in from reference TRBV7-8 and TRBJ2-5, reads GAGVSQSPRYKVAKRGQDVALRCDPISGHVSLFWYQQALGQGPEFLTYFQNEAQLDKSGLPSDRFFAERPEGSVSTLKIQRTQQEDSAVYLCASSSDQETQYFGPGTRLLVL.

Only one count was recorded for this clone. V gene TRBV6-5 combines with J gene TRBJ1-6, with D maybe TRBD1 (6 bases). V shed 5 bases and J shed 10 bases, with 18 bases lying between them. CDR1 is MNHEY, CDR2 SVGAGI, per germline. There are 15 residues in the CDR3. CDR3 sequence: CASSVGSIGGSPLHF. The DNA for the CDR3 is TGTGCCAGCAGTGTAGGAAGCATAGGGGGATCACCCCTCCACTTT.

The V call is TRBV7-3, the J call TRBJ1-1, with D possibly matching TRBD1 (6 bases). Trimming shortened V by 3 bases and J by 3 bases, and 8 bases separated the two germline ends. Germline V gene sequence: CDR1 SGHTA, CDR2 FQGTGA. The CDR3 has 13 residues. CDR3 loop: CASSLGGHTEAFF. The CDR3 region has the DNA TGTGCCAGCAGCTTGGGGGGGCACACTGAAGCTTTCTTT.

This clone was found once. This CDR3 is CAIIPGQGGTDTQYF. The CDR3 DNA is TGTGCCATCATTCCGGGACAGGGAGGCACAGATACGCAGTATTTT. The chain carries TRBV10-3 and TRBJ2-3; 9 nucleotides line up with TRBD1. The CDR3 loop spans 15 amino acids. Trimming cost V 7 bases and J 1 base; bases outside gene matches: 6. Looked up from germline, CDR1 is ENHRY and CDR2 is SYGVKD.

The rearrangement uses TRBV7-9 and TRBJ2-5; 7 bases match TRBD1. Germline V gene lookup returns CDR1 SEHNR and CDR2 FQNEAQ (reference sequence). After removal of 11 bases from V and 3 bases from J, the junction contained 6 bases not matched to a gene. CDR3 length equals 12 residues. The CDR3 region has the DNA TGTGCCCATGACCAGGGGGAAGAGACCCAGTACTTC. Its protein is CAHDQGEETQYF.

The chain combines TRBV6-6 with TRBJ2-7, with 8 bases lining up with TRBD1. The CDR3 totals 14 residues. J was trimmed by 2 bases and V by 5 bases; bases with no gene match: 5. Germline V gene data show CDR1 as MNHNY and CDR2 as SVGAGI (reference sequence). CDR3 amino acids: CASSPRTGPYEQYF. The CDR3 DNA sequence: TGTGCCAGCAGTCCCCGGACAGGGCCCTACGAGCAGTACTTC.

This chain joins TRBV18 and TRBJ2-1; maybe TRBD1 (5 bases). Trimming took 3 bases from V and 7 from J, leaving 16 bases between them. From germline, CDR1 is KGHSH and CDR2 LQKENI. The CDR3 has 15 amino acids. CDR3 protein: CASSPGQSPLNEQFF. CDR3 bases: TGTGCCAGCTCACCGGGGCAGAGCCCTTTAAATGAGCAGTTCTTC.

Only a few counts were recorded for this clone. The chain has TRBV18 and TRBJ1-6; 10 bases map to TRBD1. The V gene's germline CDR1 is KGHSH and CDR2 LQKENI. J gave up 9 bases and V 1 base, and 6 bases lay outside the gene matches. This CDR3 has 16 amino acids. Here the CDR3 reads CASSPRSGQGLSPLHF. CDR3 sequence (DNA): TGTGCCAGCTCACCACGCTCGGGACAGGGGCTTTCACCCCTCCACTTT.

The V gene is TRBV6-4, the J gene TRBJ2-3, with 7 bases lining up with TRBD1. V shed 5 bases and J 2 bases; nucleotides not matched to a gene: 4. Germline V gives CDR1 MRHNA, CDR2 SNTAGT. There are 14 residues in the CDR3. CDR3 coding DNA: TGTGCCAGCAGTCAGACAGGGACCACAGATACGCAGTATTTT. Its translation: CASSQTGTTDTQYF.

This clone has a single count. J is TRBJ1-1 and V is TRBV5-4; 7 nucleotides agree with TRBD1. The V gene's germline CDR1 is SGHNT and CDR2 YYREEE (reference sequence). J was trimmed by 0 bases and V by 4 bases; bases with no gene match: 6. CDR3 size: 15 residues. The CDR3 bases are TGTGCCAGCAGCGGATCCGGGACAGTGAACACTGAAGCTTTCTTT. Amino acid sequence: CASSGSGTVNTEAFF. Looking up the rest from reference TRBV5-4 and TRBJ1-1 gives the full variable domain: ETGVTQSPTHLIKTRGQQVTLRCSSQSGHNTVSWYQQALGQGPQFIFQYYREEENGRGNFPPRFSGLQFPNYSSELNVNALELDDSALYLCASSGSGTVNTEAFFGQGTRLTVV.

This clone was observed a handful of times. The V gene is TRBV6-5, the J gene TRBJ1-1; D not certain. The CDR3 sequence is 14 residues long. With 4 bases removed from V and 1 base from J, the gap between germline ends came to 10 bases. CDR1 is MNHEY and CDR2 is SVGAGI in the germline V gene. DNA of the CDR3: TGTGCCAGCAGTTCCATTACAGAGAACACTGAAGCTTTCTTT. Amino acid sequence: CASSSITENTEAFF.

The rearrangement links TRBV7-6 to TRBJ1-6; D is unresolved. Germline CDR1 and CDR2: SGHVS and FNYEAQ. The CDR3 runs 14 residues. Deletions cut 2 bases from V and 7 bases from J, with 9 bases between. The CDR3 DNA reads TGTGCCAGCAGCTTATCCAACTGGAATTCACCCCTCCACTTT. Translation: CASSLSNWNSPLHF.